This TCR beta chain was sequenced for a study of CD8 T cells in Susac syndrome. An input of about 0.5 to 1 ug of RNA was subjected to reverse transcription using random hexamers. Amplification of the TCR beta CDR3 was carried out by immunoSEQ multiplex PCR, which spanned a total of 54 Vbeta and 13 Jbeta segments. TCRdb reprocessed the immunoSEQ multiplex PCR reads with MiXCR, giving one entry per CDR3 protein. Of about 280,000 distinct CDR3 sequences detected, about 85% appear once; the ten largest clones hold around 0.11%. The clonotype comes from a human donor with multiple sclerosis. The sample was CD8+ T cells from PBMCs.

CDR3 sequence: CASTAVRGPTNQPQHF. The CDR3 DNA sequence: TGTGCCAGCACGGCGGTCAGGGGGCCCACCAATCAGCCCCAGCATTTT. This chain connects TRBV6-1 to TRBJ1-5, with 8 nucleotides matching TRBD1. The length of the CDR3 is 16 residues. The V gene's germline CDR1 is MNHNS and CDR2 SASEGT. Trimming cost V 7 bases and J 3 bases; bases outside gene matches: 11.